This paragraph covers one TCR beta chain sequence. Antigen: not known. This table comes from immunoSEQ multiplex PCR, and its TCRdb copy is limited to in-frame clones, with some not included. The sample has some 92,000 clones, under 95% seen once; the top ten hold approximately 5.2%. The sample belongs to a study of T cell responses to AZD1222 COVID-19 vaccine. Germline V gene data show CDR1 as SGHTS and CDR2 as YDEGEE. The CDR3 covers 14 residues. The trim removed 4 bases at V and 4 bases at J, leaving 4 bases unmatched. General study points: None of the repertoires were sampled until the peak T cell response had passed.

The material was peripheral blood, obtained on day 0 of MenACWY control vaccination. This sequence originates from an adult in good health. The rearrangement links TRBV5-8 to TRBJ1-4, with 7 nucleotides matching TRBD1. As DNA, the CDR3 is TGTGCCAGCAGCAGGGACAGCCTTAATGAAAAACTGTTTTTT. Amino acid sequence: CASSRDSLNEKLFF.